The 13 T cell receptor beta chains below come from one sample, sequenced in a study of sequential checkpoint blockade in melanoma. Treatment reported: randomized to nivolumab then ipilimumab (arm A) or the reverse (arm B). Measured with immunoSEQ multiplex PCR; TCRdb has only the in-frame clones, and not every one. Among about 40,000 clones listed, 86% were seen once. Sequenced material: CD8+ T cells sorted from blood (inferred from file names), taken from a patient given nivolumab and ipilimumab in sequence. The origin of the receptors is a human donor with melanoma.

This chain joins TRBV11-2 and TRBJ1-2; 7 positions agree with TRBD1. The junction had 7 bases not matched to a gene; V was cut back by 5 bases and J by 1 base. Germline V gene sequence: CDR1 SGHAT, CDR2 FQNNGV. This CDR3 has 15 residues. In DNA, the CDR3 is TGTGCCAGCAGCGGACGGGACAGAAGTAACTATGGCTACACCTTC. Its translation is CASSGRDRSNYGYTF. Full variable domain (missing parts from reference TRBV11-2 and TRBJ1-2): EAGVAQSPRYKIIEKRQSVAFWCNPISGHATLYWYQQILGQGPKLLIQFQNNGVVDDSQLPKDRFSAERLKGVDSTLKIQPAKLEDSAVYLCASSGRDRSNYGYTFGSGTRLTVV.

This chain links TRBV19 with TRBJ1-1; D perhaps matches TRBD1 (5 bases). The length of the CDR3 is 15 residues. Trimming removed 5 bases at V and 5 bases at J, with 18 bases between. Germline CDR1 reads LNHDA; CDR2 reads SQIVND (reference sequence). Here the CDR3 DNA reads TGTGCCAGTAGTCAAGGGGCCCGAAAGGGGACTGAAGCTTTCTTT. Translated, it gives CASSQGARKGTEAFF.

This clone was seen just once. J is TRBJ2-1 and V is TRBV4-3; 9 bases fit TRBD2. Trimming removed 3 bases from V and 4 bases from J; junction bases left unmatched: 4. The CDR3 is made up of 15 amino acids. Germline assignment: CDR1 LGHNA and CDR2 YSLEER. The CDR3 DNA reads as TGCGCCAGCAGCCAGACTCTAGCGGGATACAATGAGCAGTTCTTC. This encodes CASSQTLAGYNEQFF.

The J gene is TRBJ2-3, the V gene TRBV4-2; TRBD2 aligns across 7 bases. This CDR3 region has 17 residues. V trimming: 0 bases; J trimming: 6 bases; junction bases outside the gene matches: 12. Looked up from germline, CDR1 is LGHNA and CDR2 is YNFKEQ. The DNA of the CDR3 is TGTGCCAGCAGCCAAGAACTCGGGAGGTTTCCTCAGGATACGCAGTATTTT. Translated: CASSQELGRFPQDTQYF.

This chain joins TRBV30 and TRBJ1-5; TRBD1 is a possible D gene (5 bases). This CDR3 comprises 13 residues. Germline CDR1 is GTSNPN and CDR2 is SVGIG (reference sequence). Deletions cut 1 base from V and 4 bases from J, with 8 bases between. This CDR3 is CAWSAGGNQPQHF. The CDR3 DNA sequence: TGTGCCTGGAGTGCGGGGGGGAATCAGCCCCAGCATTTT. The full variable domain, with the rest looked up from reference TRBV30 and TRBJ1-5, is SQTIHQWPATLVQPVGSPLSLECTVEGTSNPNLYWYRQAAGRGLQLLFYSVGIGQISSEVPQNLSASRPQDRQFILSSKKLLLSDSGFYLCAWSAGGNQPQHFGDGTRLSIL.

J is TRBJ2-7 and V is TRBV6-1; 7 nucleotides align to TRBD2. J gave up 7 bases and V 2 bases, and 11 bases lay outside the gene matches. The CDR3 has 15 amino acids. Germline-derived CDR1 and CDR2 are MNHNS and SASEGT. This CDR3 is CASSEIAGESGEQYF. The CDR3 coding sequence is TGTGCCAGCAGTGAAATTGCGGGAGAATCGGGAGAGCAGTACTTC.

The rearrangement uses TRBV9 and TRBJ2-1, with TRBD2 matching 9 bases. Looked up from germline, CDR1 is SGDLS and CDR2 is YYNGEE. CDR3 length: 16 residues. J lost 3 bases, V lost 3 bases, and 7 bases had no gene match. The chain's CDR3 is CASSGDGLASYNEQFF. The DNA of the CDR3 is TGTGCCAGCAGCGGAGATGGACTAGCGAGCTACAATGAGCAGTTCTTC.

The gene calls are TRBV4-2 and TRBJ2-1; possible D gene TRBD2, 5 bases. Trimming pared 4 bases from V and 10 bases from J, leaving 29 bases between. Germline lookup yields CDR1 LGHNA and CDR2 YNFKEQ. This CDR3 comprises 18 residues. CDR3 loop: CASSLQPAEIFSVAEQFF. CDR3 coding DNA: TGTGCCAGCAGCCTCCAACCCGCCGAGATTTTTTCTGTAGCGGAGCAGTTCTTC.

The V call is TRBV18, the J call TRBJ2-7, with 9 bases identical to TRBD1. Germline assignment: CDR1 KGHSH and CDR2 LQKENI. The length of the CDR3 is 14 residues. V was pared by 5 bases and J by 6 bases, with 8 bases of the junction left unmatched. CDR3 nucleotides: TGTGCCAGCTCAACCGGGACAGGGTGGGCCGAGCAGTACTTC. Protein sequence: CASSTGTGWAEQYF.

The rearrangement uses TRBV5-1 and TRBJ1-6; D gene uncertain. The CDR3 consists of 15 residues. Trimming stripped 4 bases from V and 7 bases from J, with 15 bases between. CDR1 is SGHRS, CDR2 YFSETQ, per germline. The CDR3 nucleotides are TGCGCCAGCAGCGTCGTTGAGGGAGTGAATTCACCCCTCCACTTT. Amino acid sequence: CASSVVEGVNSPLHF.

This clone was picked up a small number of times. This chain joins TRBV7-9 and TRBJ1-2; tentative D call: TRBD1 (5 bases). CDR1 is SEHNR, CDR2 FQNEAQ, per germline (reference sequence). V was clipped by 4 bases and J by 0 bases, with 12 bases between them. The CDR3 runs to 15 residues. CDR3 region: CASSSPTGTNYGYTF. The CDR3 bases are TGTGCCAGCAGCTCCCCCACAGGAACTAACTATGGCTACACCTTC. The variable domain in full, with the rest retrieved from reference TRBV7-9 and TRBJ1-2, is DTGVSQNPRHKITKRGQNVTFRCDPISEHNRLYWYRQTLGQGPEFLTYFQNEAQLEKSRLLSDRFSAERPKGSFSTLEIQRTEQGDSAMYLCASSSPTGTNYGYTFGSGTRLTVV.

The J gene is TRBJ2-3, the V gene TRBV4-1; D might be TRBD2 (6 bases). Germline-derived CDR1 and CDR2 are MGHRA and YSYEKL. V dropped 4 bases and J dropped 3 bases, with 14 bases sitting between them. The CDR3 is made up of 15 amino acids. The DNA for the CDR3 is TGCGCCAGCAGCCTCAAACTAGCCGGGACAGATACGCAGTATTTT. This translates into CASSLKLAGTDTQYF.

The V and J genes are TRBV7-8 and TRBJ2-4, with 7 positions matching TRBD2. V shed 1 base and J 6 bases; nucleotides not matched to a gene: 6. The CDR3 contains 15 residues. Germline V gives CDR1 SGHVS, CDR2 FQNEAQ. CDR3: CASSLDGAGTNIQYF. The CDR3 DNA is TGTGCCAGCAGCTTAGATGGAGCGGGGACAAACATTCAGTACTTC.